The TCR beta chain under discussion was sequenced for a study of T cell responses to AZD1222 COVID-19 vaccine. Study results and caveats: Spike-specific TCR breadth and depth rose after two AZD1222 doses. Among spike-specific TCRs, nearly half reportedly target unmutated variant regions.

Only one count was recorded for this clone. The antigen remains undetermined. The CDR3 has 22 residues. CDR1 is MNHEY, CDR2 SMNVEV, per germline (reference sequence). V dropped 1 base and J dropped 2; count of bases not matched to a gene: 17. Only in-frame clones appear in the TCRdb table, and some are missing; sequencing was by immunoSEQ multiplex PCR. The table has around 130,000 clones, approximately 93% seen once; the top ten hold about 3%. The material sequenced was peripheral blood, taken on day 0 of AZD1222 vaccination. The rearrangement links TRBV27 to TRBJ2-3, with 14 nucleotides matching TRBD2. The sequence derives from an adult in good health. The CDR3 here is CASSLYGWLETSGRADTDTQYF. In nucleotides, the CDR3 is TGTGCCAGCAGTTTATATGGTTGGTTAGAGACTAGCGGGAGGGCGGACACAGATACGCAGTATTTT.